This TCR beta chain was identified in a study of tumor-infiltrating lymphocytes in primary liver carcinoma. Germline DNA was also extracted, and blood RNA was taken from unsorted whole blood. From 500 ng of total RNA, TCR beta-specific cDNA was reverse-transcribed using a constant-region primer. Modified slightly, ARM-PCR produced TCR beta libraries over three nested multiplex PCR rounds. The first two PCR rounds, approximately 10 cycles each, used TRBV1-TRBV30 forward primers and a C-beta reverse primer. TCRdb redid the calling of the multiplex PCR reads with MiXCR, one entry per CDR3 protein. The sample carries about 210,000 distinct CDR3 sequences, 65% recorded once. The V and J ends lost 5 bases and 6 bases respectively, with 12 bases between them. The CDR3 has 13 amino acids. Germline CDR1 and CDR2: SEHNR and FQNEAQ (reference sequence).

Sequencing was carried out using peripheral blood. This sequence was found in a woman in her fifties or sixties with primary liver carcinoma and hepatitis B virus infection. V is TRBV7-9 and J is TRBJ2-3; D gene ambiguous. In DNA form, the CDR3 reads TGTGCCAGCAGCCGTTTTGAGTCTGATACGCAGTATTTT. This encodes CASSRFESDTQYF.